This TCR beta chain was recorded in a study of blood T cell repertoires in COVID-19. Only a few counts were recorded for this clone. At the DNA level, this CDR3 is encoded by other sequences in the same sample as well. Here immunoSEQ multiplex PCR was the method, and the copy in TCRdb shows in-frame clones only, minus some. The data hold about 260,000 clones, with about nine tenths observed a single time. The CDR3 extends over 13 amino acids. V lost 0 bases and J 3 bases, leaving 6 bases between the germline ends. The germline V gene has CDR1 MNHEY and CDR2 SVGEGT. Material for sequencing was peripheral blood. The rearrangement uses TRBV6-2 or TRBV6-3 and TRBJ2-7; D not resolved. This receptor was taken from a woman younger than 45 with COVID-19, enrolled during active disease. CDR3 sequence (DNA): TGTGCCAGCAGTTACTCAATCCGCTACGAGCAGTACTTC. Translated, it gives CASSYSIRYEQYF.